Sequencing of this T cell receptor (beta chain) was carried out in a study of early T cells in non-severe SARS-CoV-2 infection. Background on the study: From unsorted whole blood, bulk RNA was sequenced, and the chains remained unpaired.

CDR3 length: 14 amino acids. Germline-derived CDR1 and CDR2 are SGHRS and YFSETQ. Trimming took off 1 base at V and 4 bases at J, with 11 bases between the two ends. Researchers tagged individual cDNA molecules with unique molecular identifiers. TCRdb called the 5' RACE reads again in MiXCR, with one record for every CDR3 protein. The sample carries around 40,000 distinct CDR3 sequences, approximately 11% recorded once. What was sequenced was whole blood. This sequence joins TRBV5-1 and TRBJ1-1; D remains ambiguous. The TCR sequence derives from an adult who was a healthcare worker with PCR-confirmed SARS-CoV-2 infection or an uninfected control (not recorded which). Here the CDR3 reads CASSLNVAGTEAFF. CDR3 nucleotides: TGCGCCAGCAGCTTGAATGTCGCGGGCACTGAAGCTTTCTTT.